The rows below give T cell receptor beta chains drawn from one sample of a study of OX40 agonist ivuxolimab in advanced cancers. Some clones are missing from TCRdb's copy, which holds only in-frame ones; the method was immunoSEQ multiplex PCR. The data contain 55,000 to 80,000 clones, roughly four fifths of them singletons. Sequencing used CD4+ or CD8+ T cells sorted from blood, obtained in a trial of the OX40 agonist ivuxolimab. All receptors derive from an adult with an advanced solid tumor such as melanoma, head and neck, liver or kidney cancer. The CDR3 runs from the conserved cysteine through the conserved F or W. D genes are given only for firm matches. Where a row states a size, it is once, few, many or the class of an expanded clone; other rows omit it.

J,D,length,size,V,DNA,CDR3
TRBJ1-2,NA,16,once,TRBV4-3,TGCGCCAGCAGCCATGACACAGGAAGACAGGCGAGTGGCTACACCTTC,CASSHDTGRQASGYTF
TRBJ2-3,NA,14,NA,TRBV4-1,TGCGCCAGCAGCCAACCCGGGGTGCAGGATACGCAGTATTTT,CASSQPGVQDTQYF
TRBJ2-6,NA,13,NA,TRBV11-3,TGTGCCAGCAGCCCCTCTGGGGCCAACGTCCTGACTTTC,CASSPSGANVLTF
TRBJ2-5,NA,12,NA,TRBV2,TGTGCCAGGAGCGGGTCTAGGGAGACCCAGTACTTC,CARSGSRETQYF
TRBJ1-5,TRBD1,15,few,TRBV4-1,TGCGCCAGCAGCACTGGACAGGCTAGCAATCAGCCCCAGCATTTT,CASSTGQASNQPQHF
TRBJ2-2,NA,14,once,TRBV19,TGTGCCAGTAGTATTCGGGCCCACACCGGGGAGCTGTTTTTT,CASSIRAHTGELFF
TRBJ2-7,NA,17,NA,TRBV15,TGTGCCACCAGCAGAGATGGGGACTGGGTTACCTCCTACGAGCAGTACTTC,CATSRDGDWVTSYEQYF
TRBJ2-2,TRBD2,15,NA,TRBV19,TGTGCCAGTAGTCCCACACTAGCGGGGACCGGGGAGCTGTTTTTT,CASSPTLAGTGELFF
TRBJ2-4,TRBD2,14,once,TRBV5-1,TGCGCCAGCAGCCCAGGACTAGCGGGAGGCATTCAGTACTTC,CASSPGLAGGIQYF
TRBJ2-4,NA,14,NA,TRBV7-2,TGTGCCAGCAGCTTAGATTTGGGGAAAAACATTCAGTACTTC,CASSLDLGKNIQYF
TRBJ1-1,NA,15,NA,TRBV7-2,TGTGCCAGCAGCTTAGCCGGCAACAGGGATATTGAAGCTTTCTTT,CASSLAGNRDIEAFF
TRBJ1-1,NA,11,NA,TRBV6-6,TGTGCCAGCACTTGGGGAACTGAAGCTTTCTTT,CASTWGTEAFF
TRBJ2-1,NA,15,NA,TRBV27,TGTGCCAGCAGTTTAACTTACTTCTCCTACAATGAGCAGTTCTTC,CASSLTYFSYNEQFF
TRBJ2-7,NA,13,NA,TRBV18,TGTGCCAGCTCACCACCTAGTAGCTACGAGCAGTACTTC,CASSPPSSYEQYF
TRBJ2-2,TRBD2,17,NA,TRBV5-4,TGTGCCAGCAGCGCGGTGACTAGCGGGAGGGCCGGCGGGGAGCTGTTTTTT,CASSAVTSGRAGGELFF
TRBJ2-7,TRBD1,15,NA,TRBV15,TGTGCCACCAGCAGGACTCCGGGACAGGCTTACGAGCAGTACTTC,CATSRTPGQAYEQYF
TRBJ2-7,NA,15,NA,TRBV27,TGTGCCAGCAGTTTAAAGGACACGAGCTCCTACGAGCAGTACTTC,CASSLKDTSSYEQYF
TRBJ1-4,NA,16,NA,TRBV4-1,TGCGCCAGCAGCCAAGAACCGGGGGCGGATAATGAAAAACTGTTTTTT,CASSQEPGADNEKLFF
TRBJ2-2,NA,16,NA,TRBV11-3,TGTGCCAGCAGCCCCCGAAACAGGGCGAACACCGGGGAGCTGTTTTTT,CASSPRNRANTGELFF
TRBJ1-1,NA,14,NA,TRBV19,TGTGCCAGTAGCTTTTCAGGGTTCAGCACTGAAGCTTTCTTT,CASSFSGFSTEAFF
TRBJ1-1,NA,14,NA,TRBV7-2,TGTGCCAGCAGCTTACTAGGGGGGGGCACTGAAGCTTTCTTT,CASSLLGGGTEAFF
TRBJ2-2,NA,14,NA,TRBV29-1,TGCAGCGTTGATGGAGGGGCGTACACCGGGGAGCTGTTTTTT,CSVDGGAYTGELFF